This entry concerns a single T cell receptor beta chain. This sample was included in a study of blood T cell repertoires in COVID-19. For the study at large: COVID-19 samples, acute and convalescent, were from the United States, Italy and Spain.

The CDR3 has 14 residues. Germline V gene lookup returns CDR1 LNHDA and CDR2 SQIVND (reference sequence). V shed 3 bases and J 7 bases; nucleotides not matched to a gene: 8. Data came from immunoSEQ multiplex PCR; TCRdb stores just in-frame clones and leaves some out. Altogether more than 150,000 clones are present, 83% being singletons, with the ten largest covering roughly 6.6%. The TCR was taken from a woman aged 35 to 49 with acute or convalescent COVID-19. V gene TRBV19 combines with J gene TRBJ1-1; 7 bases fit TRBD1. Material: peripheral blood. The CDR3 nucleotides are TGTGCCAGTAGTATCGACAGCAGGGGGAGTGAAGCTTTCTTT. Translated: CASSIDSRGSEAFF.